This T cell receptor (beta chain) was found in a study of blood T cell repertoires in COVID-19. Study as a whole: Sites in the United States, Italy and Spain provided acute and convalescent COVID-19 samples. Sources were T cells, B-cell-depleted T cells, or PBMCs; the material itself was cDNA or gDNA.

Trimming at V came to 4 bases and at J to 0 bases, leaving 4 bases not matched to a gene. Germline values: CDR1 SEHNR, CDR2 FQNEAQ (reference sequence). This CDR3 is 16 amino acids long. This clone came up once. Original handling: It was from reference gene primer amplification that nucleated cell counts were estimated. Generated by immunoSEQ multiplex PCR, the TCRdb table keeps only in-frame clones and is missing some. V and J calls and clone size come straight from that table; D and trimming were deduced from the DNA. The data show 150,000 to 200,000 clones, approximately 86% seen once. This receptor was obtained from a man aged 40-49 years with active or convalescent COVID-19. The chain links TRBV7-9 to TRBJ2-2; 8 nucleotides agree with TRBD1. Sequencing was carried out using peripheral blood. As DNA, the CDR3 is TGTGCCAGCAGCTCTGGGGACAGGCCGAACACCGGGGAGCTGTTTTTT. Its protein is CASSSGDRPNTGELFF.